What follows are 6 T cell receptor beta chains derived from one specimen sequenced in a study of tumor and adjacent non-tumor tissue in lung cancer. This sample's RNA came from whole unsorted tissue. More than 3 cm separated this lung sample from the edge of the tumor. TCRbeta libraries were built with three rounds of nested PCR, modified from ARM-PCR. TCRdb recomputed calls from the multiplex PCR reads with MiXCR, one row per CDR3 protein. The table lists about 67,000 distinct CDR3 sequences, around 76% of them singletons. Sequencing was carried out using distant non-tumor lung tissue. These receptors all come from a man aged 55-75 years with non-small cell lung cancer.

On this clonotype itself: At one end, the junction sequence differs from germline, possibly due to a read error. V usage is TRBV6-1 and J usage is TRBJ1-2, with no clear D. The CDR3 is made up of 14 amino acids. Per germline, CDR1 MNHNS and CDR2 SASEGT. The CDR3 DNA reads as TGTGTCAGCAGCCCGGACCCAGCTAACTATTGCTACACCTTC. This translates into CVSSPDPANYCYTF.

The chain combines TRBV5-1 with TRBJ2-7, with D perhaps TRBD2 (5 bases). V was cut by 3 bases and J by 0 bases, with 16 bases left in between. The germline CDR1 and CDR2 sequences are SGHRS and YFSETQ. This CDR3 contains 16 residues. The CDR3: CASSWRPWIGSYEQYF. The CDR3 DNA sequence: TGCGCCAGCAGCTGGAGGCCCTGGATTGGCTCCTACGAGCAGTACTTC.

With respect to this clonotype: A much larger clone lies a single base off, so this may be a read error. This sequence joins TRBV19 and TRBJ2-1; D gene ambiguous. This CDR3 contains 15 residues. Deletions cut 0 bases from V and 5 bases from J, with 11 bases between. Germline lookup yields CDR1 LNHDA and CDR2 SQIVND (reference sequence). This CDR3 is CASSIEANLNNEQFF. In DNA form, the CDR3 reads TGTGCCAGTAGTATAGAGGCGAATTTGAACAATGAGCAGTTCTTC.

This clonotype was counted a few times. The chain recombines TRBV2 with TRBJ1-1, with unresolved D. The CDR3 spans 13 residues. The germline V gene has CDR1 SNHLY and CDR2 FYNNEI. Trimming left V 7 bases short and J 7 bases short, with 16 bases between. CDR3 in DNA: TGTGCCAGCAATGATTCGGGGAGGGTTGAAGCTTTCTTT. Encoded protein: CASNDSGRVEAFF.

In this sample, this clonotype turned up once. No conserved phenylalanine or tryptophan ends this CDR3, so it is likely a read error. The gene calls are TRBV5-8 and TRBJ2-4; D ambiguous. The V gene lost 2 bases and the J gene lost 9 bases, with 15 bases spanning the gap. CDR1 and CDR2 from the germline V gene are SGHTS and YDEGEE. The CDR3 spans 14 residues. In nucleotides, the CDR3 is TGTGCCAGCAGCTTAGTTGAGACGAGAACCATTCAGTACCTC. It codes for CASSLVETRTIQYL.

Of note for this clonotype: Possible read error: a much larger clone is one base away. V usage is TRBV20-1 and J usage is TRBJ1-4; no reliable D call. The germline V gene has CDR1 DFQATT and CDR2 SNEGSKA (reference sequence). The CDR3 sequence is 13 residues long. The V and J ends lost 6 bases and 2 bases respectively, with 10 bases between them. This chain's CDR3 is CSATARTNEKLFF. The CDR3 bases are TGCAGTGCCACAGCGAGGACTAATGAAAAACTGTTTTTT.